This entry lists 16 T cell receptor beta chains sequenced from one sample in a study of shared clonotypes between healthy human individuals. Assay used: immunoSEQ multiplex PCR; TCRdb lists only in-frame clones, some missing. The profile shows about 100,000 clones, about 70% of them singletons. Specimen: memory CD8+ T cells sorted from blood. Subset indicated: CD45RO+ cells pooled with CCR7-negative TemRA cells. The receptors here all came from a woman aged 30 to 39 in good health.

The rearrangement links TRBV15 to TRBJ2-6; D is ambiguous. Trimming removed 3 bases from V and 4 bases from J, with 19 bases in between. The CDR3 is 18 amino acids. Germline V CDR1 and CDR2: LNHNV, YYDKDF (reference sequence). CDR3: CATSSDPSSSSGANVLTF. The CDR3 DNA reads TGTGCCACCAGCAGTGACCCGAGTAGTTCCTCCGGGGCCAACGTCCTGACTTTC.

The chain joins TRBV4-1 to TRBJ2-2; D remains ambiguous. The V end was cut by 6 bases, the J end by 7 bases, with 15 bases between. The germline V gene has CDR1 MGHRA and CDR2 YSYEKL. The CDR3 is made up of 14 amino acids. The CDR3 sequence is CASSPLGVGGELFF. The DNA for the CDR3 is TGCGCCAGCAGTCCACTTGGCGTGGGCGGGGAGCTGTTTTTT.

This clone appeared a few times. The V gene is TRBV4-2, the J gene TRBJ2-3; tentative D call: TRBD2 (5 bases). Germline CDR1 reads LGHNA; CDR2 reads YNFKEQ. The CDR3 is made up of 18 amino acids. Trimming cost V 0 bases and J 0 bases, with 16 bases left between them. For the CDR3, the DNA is TGTGCCAGCAGCCAAGATGGTGATGCAGCGGACAGCACAGATACGCAGTATTTT. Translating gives CASSQDGDAADSTDTQYF.

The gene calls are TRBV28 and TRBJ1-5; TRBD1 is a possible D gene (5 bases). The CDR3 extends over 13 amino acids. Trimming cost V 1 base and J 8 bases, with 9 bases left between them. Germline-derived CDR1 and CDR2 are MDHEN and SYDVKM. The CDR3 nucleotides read TGTGCCAGCAGTTTATACCCACAGGAGCCCCAGCATTTT. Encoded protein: CASSLYPQEPQHF.

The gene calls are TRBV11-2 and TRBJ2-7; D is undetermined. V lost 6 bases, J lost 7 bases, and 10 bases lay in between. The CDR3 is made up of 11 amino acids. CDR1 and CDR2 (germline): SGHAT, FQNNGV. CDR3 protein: CASRTHREQYF. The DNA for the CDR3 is TGTGCCAGCAGGACGCATCGGGAGCAGTACTTC.

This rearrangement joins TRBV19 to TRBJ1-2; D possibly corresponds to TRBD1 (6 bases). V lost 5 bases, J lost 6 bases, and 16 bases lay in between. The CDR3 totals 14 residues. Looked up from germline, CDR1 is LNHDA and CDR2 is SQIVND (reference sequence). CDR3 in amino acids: CASSPQGLVNGYTF. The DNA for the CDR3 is TGTGCCAGTAGTCCCCAGGGGTTGGTAAATGGCTACACCTTC.

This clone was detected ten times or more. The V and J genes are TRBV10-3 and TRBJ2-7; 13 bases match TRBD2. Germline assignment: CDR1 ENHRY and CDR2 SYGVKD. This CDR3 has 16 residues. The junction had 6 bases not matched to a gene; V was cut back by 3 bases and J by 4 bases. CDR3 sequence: CAISEGTSGNQYEQYF. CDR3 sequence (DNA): TGTGCCATCAGTGAAGGGACTAGCGGGAATCAGTACGAGCAGTACTTC.

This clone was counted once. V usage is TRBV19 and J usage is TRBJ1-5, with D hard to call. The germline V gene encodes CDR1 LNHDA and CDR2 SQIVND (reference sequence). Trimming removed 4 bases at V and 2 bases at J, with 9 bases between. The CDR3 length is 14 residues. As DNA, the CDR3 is TGTGCCAGTAGTAAATTCTGGGGCAATCAGCCCCAGCATTTT. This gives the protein CASSKFWGNQPQHF.

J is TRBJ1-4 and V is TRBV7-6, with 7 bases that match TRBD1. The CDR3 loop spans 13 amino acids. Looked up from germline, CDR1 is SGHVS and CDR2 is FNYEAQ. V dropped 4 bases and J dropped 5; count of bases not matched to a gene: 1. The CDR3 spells CASSSTGNEKLFF. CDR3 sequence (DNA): TGTGCCAGCAGCTCGACAGGGAATGAAAAACTGTTTTTT. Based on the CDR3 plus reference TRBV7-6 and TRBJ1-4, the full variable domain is GAGVSQSPRYKVTKRGQDVALRCDPISGHVSLYWYRQALGQGPEFLTYFNYEAQQDKSGLPNDRFSAERPEGSISTLTIQRTEQRDSAMYRCASSSTGNEKLFFGSGTQLSVL.

The CDR3 sequence is CASSPGPPLSHWDQPQHF. CDR3 in DNA: TGTGCCAGCAGCCCGGGTCCCCCATTATCCCATTGGGATCAGCCCCAGCATTTT. V usage is TRBV9 and J usage is TRBJ1-5; D call uncertain. The CDR3 is made up of 18 amino acids. The germline gives CDR1 SGDLS, CDR2 YYNGEE. Trimming shortened V by 4 bases and J by 5 bases, and 25 bases separated the two germline ends.

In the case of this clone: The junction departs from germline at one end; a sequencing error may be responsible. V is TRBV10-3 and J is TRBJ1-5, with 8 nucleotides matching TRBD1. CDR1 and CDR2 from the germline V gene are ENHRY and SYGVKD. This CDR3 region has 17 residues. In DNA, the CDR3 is TGTGCCAGCAGTGAAGACAGGGGACGGCACAACAATCAGCCCCAGCATTTT. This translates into CASSEDRGRHNNQPQHF.

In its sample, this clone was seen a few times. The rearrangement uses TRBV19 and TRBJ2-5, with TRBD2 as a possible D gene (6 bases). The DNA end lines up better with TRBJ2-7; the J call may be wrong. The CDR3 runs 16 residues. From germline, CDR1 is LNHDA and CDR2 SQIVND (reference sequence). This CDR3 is CASTKGGALDSYEQYF. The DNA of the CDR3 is TGTGCCAGTACTAAGGGCGGGGCGTTAGACTCCTACGAGCAGTACTTC.

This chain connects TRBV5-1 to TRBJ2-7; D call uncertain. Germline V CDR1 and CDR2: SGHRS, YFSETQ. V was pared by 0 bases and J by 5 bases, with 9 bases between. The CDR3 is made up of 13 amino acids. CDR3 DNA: TGCGCCAGCAGCTTGGGGGTCCTCCACGAGCAGTACTTC. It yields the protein CASSLGVLHEQYF.

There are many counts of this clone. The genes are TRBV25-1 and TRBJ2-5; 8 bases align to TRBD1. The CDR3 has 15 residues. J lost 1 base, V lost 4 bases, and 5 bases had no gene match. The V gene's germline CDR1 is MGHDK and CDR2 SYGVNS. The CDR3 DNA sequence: TGTGCCAGCAGTGTACCGGGACAGGTCCAAGAGACCCAGTACTTC. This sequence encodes CASSVPGQVQETQYF.

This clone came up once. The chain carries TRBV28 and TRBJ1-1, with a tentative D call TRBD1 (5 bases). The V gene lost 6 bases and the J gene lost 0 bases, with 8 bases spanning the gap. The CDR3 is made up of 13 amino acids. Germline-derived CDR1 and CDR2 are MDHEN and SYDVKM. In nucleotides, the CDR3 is TGTGCCAGCAGATGGACATTGAACACTGAAGCTTTCTTT. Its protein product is CASRWTLNTEAFF.

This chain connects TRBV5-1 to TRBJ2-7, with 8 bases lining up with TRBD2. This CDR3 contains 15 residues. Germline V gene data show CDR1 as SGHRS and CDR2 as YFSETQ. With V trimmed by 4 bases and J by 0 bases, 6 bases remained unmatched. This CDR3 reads CASSKLADHSYEQYF. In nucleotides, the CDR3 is TGCGCCAGCAGCAAACTAGCGGATCACTCCTACGAGCAGTACTTC.